This TCR beta chain was recorded in a study of blood T cell repertoires in COVID-19. On the study more broadly: Nucleic acid was either cDNA or gDNA, and it came from T cells, B-cell-depleted T cells, or PBMCs.

In the original analysis: Amplification of reference gene primers was used by the study to estimate nucleated cell counts. Generated by immunoSEQ multiplex PCR, the TCRdb table keeps only in-frame clones and is missing some. D and trimming were read from the DNA, whereas the V and J calls and clone size are those reported in that table. The repertoire holds fewer than 250,000 clones, about nine tenths seen once, with approximately 1.1% in the top ten. The material sequenced was peripheral blood. The receptor comes from a man aged 25-45 years with acute or convalescent COVID-19.

CDR3 sequence reads: CASTSWQGITEAFF. Written as DNA, the CDR3 is TGTGCCAGCACCTCCTGGCAGGGGATTACTGAAGCTTTCTTT. This chain uses TRBV28 with TRBJ1-1, with D possibly matching TRBD1 (6 bases). Germline values: CDR1 MDHEN, CDR2 SYDVKM. CDR3 size: 14 residues. V dropped 7 bases and J dropped 5 bases, with 17 bases sitting between them.